The T cell receptor (beta chain) described here comes from a study of blood T cell repertoires in COVID-19. Study summary: Acute and convalescent COVID-19 samples came from the United States, Italy and Spain. PBMCs, B-cell-depleted T cells, or T cells were the source of the cDNA or gDNA that made up the material.

Authors' data handling: Amplifying reference gene primers gave estimates of nucleated cell counts. Profiled with immunoSEQ multiplex PCR; TCRdb holds only in-frame clones, not every one. That table is the source of V, J and clone size, and D and trimming were worked out from the DNA. The repertoire holds 95,000 to 150,000 clones, with just over 85% as singletons. Trimming removed 1 base from V and 3 bases from J; junction bases left unmatched: 3. This CDR3 spans 16 amino acids. Germline V gene lookup returns CDR1 SGHRS and CDR2 YFSETQ. Sequenced sample: peripheral blood. This receptor was identified in a woman aged 50 to 60 with active or convalescent COVID-19. This sequence joins TRBV5-1 and TRBJ2-2; 10 positions agree with TRBD2. CDR3 amino acids: CASSLSGRADTGELFF. The DNA for the CDR3 is TGCGCCAGCAGCTTGAGCGGGAGGGCCGACACCGGGGAGCTGTTTTTT.